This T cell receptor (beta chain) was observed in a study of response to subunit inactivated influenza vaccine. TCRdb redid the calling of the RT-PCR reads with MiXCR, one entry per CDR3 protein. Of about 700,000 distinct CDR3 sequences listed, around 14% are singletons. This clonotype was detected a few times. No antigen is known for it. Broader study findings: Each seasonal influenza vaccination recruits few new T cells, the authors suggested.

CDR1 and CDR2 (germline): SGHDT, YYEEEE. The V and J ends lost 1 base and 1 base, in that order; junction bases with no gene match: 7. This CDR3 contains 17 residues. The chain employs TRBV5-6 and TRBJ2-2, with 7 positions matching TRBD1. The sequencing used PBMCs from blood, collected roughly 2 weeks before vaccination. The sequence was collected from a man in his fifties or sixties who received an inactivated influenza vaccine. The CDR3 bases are TGTGCCAGCAGCTTGATCAACAGGGGTTTGAACACCGGGGAGCTGTTTTTT. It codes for CASSLINRGLNTGELFF. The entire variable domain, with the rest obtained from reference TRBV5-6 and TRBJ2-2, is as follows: DAGVTQSPTHLIKTRGQQVTLRCSPKSGHDTVSWYQQALGQGPQFIFQYYEEEERQRGNFPDRFSGHQFPNYSSELNVNALLLGDSALYLCASSLINRGLNTGELFFGEGSRLTVL.